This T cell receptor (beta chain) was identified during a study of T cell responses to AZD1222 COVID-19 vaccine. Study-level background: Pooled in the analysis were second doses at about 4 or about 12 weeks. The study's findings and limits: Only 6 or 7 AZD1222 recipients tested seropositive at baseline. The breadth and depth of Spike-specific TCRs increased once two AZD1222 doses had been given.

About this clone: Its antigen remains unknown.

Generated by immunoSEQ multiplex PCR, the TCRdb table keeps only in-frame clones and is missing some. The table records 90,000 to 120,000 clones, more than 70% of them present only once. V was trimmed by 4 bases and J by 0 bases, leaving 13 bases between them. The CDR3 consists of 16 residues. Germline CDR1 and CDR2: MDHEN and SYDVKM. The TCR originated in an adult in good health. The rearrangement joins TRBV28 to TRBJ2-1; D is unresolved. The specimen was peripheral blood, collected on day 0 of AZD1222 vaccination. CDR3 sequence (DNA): TGTGCCAGCAGTTCCAACATAGCCCCCTCCTACAATGAGCAGTTCTTC. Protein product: CASSSNIAPSYNEQFF.